One and the same sample provided the 29 T cell receptor beta chains below, sequenced in a study of CD8 T cell repertoires and HIV-1 epitope variants. No antigen has been identified for these receptors. TCRdb's table, derived via immunoSEQ multiplex PCR, lists solely in-frame clones and lacks some. The sample has some 5,000 clones, approximately 67% seen once; the top ten hold about 40%. Sequences were obtained from cultured CD8+ T cells derived from PBMCs. These receptors were taken from a male donor with HIV.

V is TRBV28 and J is TRBJ1-1; no reliable D call. This CDR3 is 14 amino acids long. CDR1 and CDR2 (germline): MDHEN, SYDVKM. Trimming pared 0 bases from V and 5 bases from J, leaving 10 bases between. Written as DNA, the CDR3 is TGTGCCAGCAGTTTATGGGGCCAAGGGACTGAAGCTTTCTTT. It encodes CASSLWGQGTEAFF.

This clone came up a few times. This chain joins TRBV6-6 and TRBJ1-5; TRBD1 matches at 9 bases. The CDR3 is 15 residues long. Per germline, CDR1 MNHNY and CDR2 SVGAGI (reference sequence). With 2 bases clipped from V and 5 bases from J, the junction kept 4 bases outside the gene matches. The CDR3 loop is CASSYTGGGDQPQHF. The DNA of the CDR3 is TGTGCCAGCAGTTACACAGGGGGCGGGGATCAGCCCCAGCATTTT.

The chain recombines TRBV10-3 with TRBJ2-3, with 7 bases identical to TRBD2. Trimming cost V 3 bases and J 2 bases; bases outside gene matches: 14. This CDR3 has 18 amino acids. Germline CDR1 is ENHRY and CDR2 is SYGVKD. The CDR3: CAISDTLRASGTTDTQYF. CDR3 DNA sequence: TGTGCCATCAGTGACACGCTTCGGGCTAGCGGTACCACAGATACGCAGTATTTT.

This clone was detected only a few times. The chain links TRBV4-2 to TRBJ2-1; 7 bases align to TRBD2. CDR1 and CDR2 from the germline V gene are LGHNA and YNFKEQ. J gave up 9 bases and V 0 bases, and 5 bases lay outside the gene matches. There are 14 residues in the CDR3. The chain's CDR3 is CASSQEGLAVEQFF. The DNA of the CDR3 is TGTGCCAGCAGCCAAGAAGGGCTAGCGGTTGAGCAGTTCTTC.

V gene TRBV27 combines with J gene TRBJ2-3; TRBD2 matches at 10 bases. The CDR3 runs 15 residues. Looked up from germline, CDR1 is MNHEY and CDR2 is SMNVEV (reference sequence). After removal of 5 bases from V and 6 bases from J, the junction contained 8 bases not matched to a gene. The CDR3 coding sequence is TGTGCCAGCAGTCCCAGCGGGGGGGCCGCCGATACGCAGTATTTT. Its protein is CASSPSGGAADTQYF.

This clone was picked up a small number of times. The V gene is TRBV7-6, the J gene TRBJ1-2; 9 bases agree with TRBD1. The junction had 12 bases not matched to a gene; V was cut back by 5 bases and J by 5 bases. The length of the CDR3 is 16 residues. CDR1 SGHVS and CDR2 FNYEAQ come from the germline V gene. The CDR3 is CASSPGTGLNSYGYTF. As DNA, the CDR3 is TGTGCCAGCAGCCCGGGGACAGGGCTGAATTCTTATGGCTACACCTTC.

The chain combines TRBV19 with TRBJ2-4; tentatively, D is TRBD1 (6 bases). Germline loops: CDR1 LNHDA, CDR2 SQIVND (reference sequence). Trimming stripped 3 bases from V and 9 bases from J, with 15 bases between. The CDR3 is made up of 14 amino acids. The CDR3 DNA is TGTGCCAGTAGTATGACAGGCCGTCAGTCCATTCAGTACTTC. Its translation is CASSMTGRQSIQYF.

In its sample, this clone was seen a few times. The chain recombines TRBV6-5 with TRBJ2-1; D not resolved. From germline, CDR1 is MNHEY and CDR2 SVGAGI. The CDR3 contains 15 residues. The V gene lost 2 bases and the J gene lost 6 bases, with 14 bases spanning the gap. CDR3 nucleotides: TGTGCCAGCAGTTACGCTAGGTCCTCTCTCAATGAGCAGTTCTTC. This codes for CASSYARSSLNEQFF.

The CDR3, as DNA: TGTGCCAGCAGCGTACAGCGTTACACAGATACGCAGTATTTT. Translation: CASSVQRYTDTQYF. The chain uses TRBV9 and TRBJ2-3, with D hard to call. Germline values: CDR1 SGDLS, CDR2 YYNGEE. This CDR3 comprises 14 residues. The ends were cut back, 1 base at V and 2 bases at J, with 8 bases in the middle. The complete variable domain, with remaining parts taken from reference TRBV9 and TRBJ2-3, reads DSGVTQTPKHLITATGQRVTLRCSPRSGDLSVYWYQQSLDQGLQFLIQYYNGEERAKGNILERFSAQQFPDLHSELNLSSLELGDSALYFCASSVQRYTDTQYFGPGTRLTVL.

The V call is TRBV2, the J call TRBJ2-1; tentative D call: TRBD1 (6 bases). Germline V gene sequence: CDR1 SNHLY, CDR2 FYNNEI. Trimming left V 7 bases short and J 6 bases short, with 10 bases between. This CDR3 comprises 12 residues. CDR3 in DNA: TGTGCCAGCACGGACAGTTTCAATGAGCAGTTCTTC. Residues: CASTDSFNEQFF.

The chain couples TRBV27 to TRBJ1-5; possible D gene TRBD1, 5 bases. The V and J ends lost 1 base and 5 bases respectively, with 9 bases between them. This CDR3 has 14 amino acids. The V gene's germline CDR1 is MNHEY and CDR2 SMNVEV (reference sequence). CDR3 nucleotide sequence: TGTGCCAGCAGTTTATTTTGGGGGGATCAGCCCCAGCATTTT. Translated, it gives CASSLFWGDQPQHF.

This clone appeared a few times. The chain joins TRBV19 to TRBJ1-1; no clear D gene. Trimming took 6 bases from V and 4 from J, leaving 12 bases between them. The CDR3 is 13 residues long. Germline CDR1 and CDR2: LNHDA and SQIVND (reference sequence). This CDR3 is CASRIAGGTEAFF. CDR3 coding DNA: TGTGCCAGTAGAATCGCAGGAGGCACTGAAGCTTTCTTT.

The genes are TRBV28 and TRBJ1-1; no definite D call. Germline V lookup: CDR1 MDHEN, CDR2 SYDVKM. This CDR3 region has 14 residues. The V and J ends lost 5 bases and 8 bases respectively, with 18 bases between them. Written as DNA, the CDR3 is TGTGCCAGCAGTAGCAGGTCGTACAGCTACGAAGCTTTCTTT. It codes for CASSSRSYSYEAFF.

V usage is TRBV10-1 and J usage is TRBJ1-1; 7 positions agree with TRBD1. Unmatched junction bases numbered 12, after V lost 4 bases and J lost 4 bases. The CDR3 covers 16 residues. Germline V lookup: CDR1 WNHNN, CDR2 SYGVQD (reference sequence). The CDR3 sequence is CASSAQGGTVSTEAFF. The CDR3 DNA reads as TGCGCCAGCAGTGCCCAGGGTGGGACAGTTAGCACTGAAGCTTTCTTT.

The rearrangement uses TRBV4-2 and TRBJ1-2; TRBD1 aligns across 8 bases. The CDR3 loop spans 15 amino acids. From germline, CDR1 is LGHNA and CDR2 YNFKEQ. The trim removed 0 bases at V and 8 bases at J, leaving 8 bases unmatched. For the CDR3, the DNA is TGTGCCAGCAGCCAAGATAGGCAGGGGGCGAGAGGCTACACCTTC. Translating it yields CASSQDRQGARGYTF.

In nucleotides, the CDR3 is TGTGCCAGCAGCCCCGCAGGACTAGCGGGATACGAGCAGTACTTC. Translating gives CASSPAGLAGYEQYF. V and J are TRBV6-6 and TRBJ2-7, with TRBD2 identical over 12 bases. V trimming: 6 bases; J trimming: 4 bases; junction bases outside the gene matches: 7. The CDR3 contains 15 residues. Germline lookup yields CDR1 MNHNY and CDR2 SVGAGI (reference sequence).

This clone has only a few counts. The chain uses TRBV5-4 and TRBJ2-2, with D hard to call. V gave up 0 bases and J gave up 3 bases, with 3 bases separating them. Per the germline V gene, CDR1 is SGHNT and CDR2 is YYREEE (reference sequence). The CDR3 consists of 13 residues. The CDR3 DNA is TGTGCCAGCAGCTTGGTCGACACCGGGGAGCTGTTTTTT. It yields the protein CASSLVDTGELFF. The whole variable domain, remainder taken from reference TRBV5-4 and TRBJ2-2, is ETGVTQSPTHLIKTRGQQVTLRCSSQSGHNTVSWYQQALGQGPQFIFQYYREEENGRGNFPPRFSGLQFPNYSSELNVNALELDDSALYLCASSLVDTGELFFGEGSRLTVL.

The rearrangement uses TRBV7-2 and TRBJ2-7; 7 bases map to TRBD2. This CDR3 region has 15 residues. V lost 5 bases to trimming and J lost 4 bases; unmatched junction nucleotides: 11. CDR1 is SGHTA and CDR2 is FQGNSA in the germline V gene. The CDR3 sequence: CASSDGAGTQYEQYF. CDR3 coding DNA: TGTGCCAGCAGCGATGGAGCGGGGACCCAATACGAGCAGTACTTC.

The V gene is TRBV28, the J gene TRBJ2-7, with unresolved D. The CDR3 covers 12 residues. Germline lookup yields CDR1 MDHEN and CDR2 SYDVKM. Trimming took 4 bases from V and 0 from J, leaving 4 bases between them. This CDR3 reads CASSSGSYEQYF. The CDR3 nucleotides read TGTGCCAGCAGTTCAGGCTCCTACGAGCAGTACTTC.

This clone showed up just a few times. The CDR3 region has the DNA TGTGCCAGCAGCCCTCACCCCGTTGAGCAGTTCTTC. Translating it yields CASSPHPVEQFF. The chain recombines TRBV27 with TRBJ2-1; D unresolved. CDR3 size: 12 residues. Germline V gene sequence: CDR1 MNHEY, CDR2 SMNVEV (reference sequence). The V end lost 6 bases, the J end lost 9 bases, and 12 bases lay between the germline ends.

The chain has TRBV9 and TRBJ2-5; possible D gene TRBD2, 6 bases. The ends were cut back, 0 bases at V and 5 bases at J, with 8 bases in the middle. CDR1 and CDR2 from the germline V gene are SGDLS and YYNGEE. The CDR3 covers 13 residues. The CDR3 DNA reads TGTGCCAGCAGCGTAGATGGGGGGGAGACCCAGTACTTC. Translation gives CASSVDGGETQYF. The whole variable domain, filled in from reference TRBV9 and TRBJ2-5, reads DSGVTQTPKHLITATGQRVTLRCSPRSGDLSVYWYQQSLDQGLQFLIQYYNGEERAKGNILERFSAQQFPDLHSELNLSSLELGDSALYFCASSVDGGETQYFGPGTRLLVL.

This clone appeared a few times. The chain uses TRBV6-5 and TRBJ2-7; 12 bases align to TRBD2. The germline CDR1 and CDR2 sequences are MNHEY and SVGAGI. This CDR3 comprises 15 residues. J was trimmed by 1 base and V by 5 bases; bases with no gene match: 3. CDR3 region: CASSHGLAGSYEQYF. The CDR3, as DNA: TGTGCCAGCAGTCATGGACTAGCGGGGTCCTACGAGCAGTACTTC.

By proportion, this clone is large. The chain links TRBV28 to TRBJ1-2; D is unresolved. Germline V CDR1 and CDR2: MDHEN, SYDVKM. The CDR3 consists of 16 residues. V was cut by 5 bases and J by 1 base, with 17 bases left in between. The CDR3 sequence: CASSLMPLDYNYGYTF. CDR3 DNA: TGTGCCAGCAGTCTCATGCCCCTGGACTATAACTATGGCTACACCTTC.

The rearrangement uses TRBV28 and TRBJ1-1; 7 bases match TRBD1. Trimming cost V 2 bases and J 5 bases; bases outside gene matches: 2. CDR1 is MDHEN and CDR2 is SYDVKM in the germline V gene. The CDR3 is made up of 13 amino acids. The CDR3 coding sequence is TGTGCCAGCAGTTTAGAGGGGGCAACTGAAGCTTTCTTT. Encoded protein: CASSLEGATEAFF.

V is TRBV29-1 and J is TRBJ2-2; D possibly corresponds to TRBD1 (6 bases). The CDR3 sequence is 13 residues long. V was pared by 4 bases and J by 4 bases, with 10 bases between. Per germline, CDR1 SQVTM and CDR2 ANQGSEA. As DNA, the CDR3 is TGCAGCGTTGTTGGGGGCCTCACCGGGGAGCTGTTTTTT. It specifies CSVVGGLTGELFF.

The chain couples TRBV19 to TRBJ2-7; 9 nucleotides agree with TRBD2. This CDR3 region has 17 residues. The trim removed 0 bases at V and 7 bases at J, leaving 13 bases unmatched. Germline values: CDR1 LNHDA, CDR2 SQIVND (reference sequence). The CDR3 nucleotides read TGTGCCAGTAGTATAGATGGGACTAGCAGGACCCCCTGGGAGCAGTACTTC. Translation: CASSIDGTSRTPWEQYF. Full variable domain (outside the CDR3, taken from reference TRBV19 and TRBJ2-7): DGGITQSPKYLFRKEGQNVTLSCEQNLNHDAMYWYRQDPGQGLRLIYYSQIVNDFQKGDIAEGYSVSREKKESFPLTVTSAQKNPTAFYLCASSIDGTSRTPWEQYFGPGTRLTVT.

The chain combines TRBV4-3 with TRBJ2-4; TRBD1 aligns across 8 bases. Trimming at V came to 2 bases and at J to 0 bases, leaving 15 bases not matched to a gene. This CDR3 contains 20 residues. Germline CDR1 is LGHNA and CDR2 is YSLEER. CDR3 loop: CASSQYPPGQEEIAKNIQYF. Written as DNA, the CDR3 is TGCGCCAGCAGCCAATATCCCCCGGGACAGGAAGAGATAGCCAAAAACATTCAGTACTTC.

The CDR3 sequence is CASSSPDRAKNIQYF. CDR3 nucleotides: TGTGCCAGCAGTTCCCCCGATAGGGCCAAAAACATTCAGTACTTC. This sequence joins TRBV6-5 and TRBJ2-4; no clear D. Trimming left V 4 bases short and J 1 base short, with 11 bases between. Germline CDR1 is MNHEY and CDR2 is SVGAGI. This CDR3 region has 15 residues.

This clone was picked up a small number of times. J is TRBJ2-2 and V is TRBV7-3; D is perhaps TRBD2 (5 bases). From germline, CDR1 is SGHTA and CDR2 FQGTGA. Trimming removed 2 bases from V and 0 bases from J, with 10 bases in between. The CDR3 contains 16 residues. CDR3 region: CASSLYPGSNTGELFF. The CDR3 DNA reads as TGTGCCAGCAGCTTATACCCGGGGTCGAACACCGGGGAGCTGTTTTTT.